This T cell receptor beta chain was sequenced during a study of identical twins. The CDR3 runs to 15 residues. Trimming removed 3 bases at V and 1 base at J, with 12 bases between. From the 5' RACE reads, TCRdb called clonotypes with MiXCR, one entry per CDR3 protein. This table has around 1.7 million distinct CDR3 sequences, 25% to 35% appearing once. This receptor was identified in a newborn girl in good health. The sequenced material came from cord blood. This sequence joins TRBV12-3 or TRBV12-4 and TRBJ1-1, with D maybe TRBD1 (5 bases). The CDR3 nucleotides are TGTGCCAGCAGTTTTAGGGGACGGCCGAACACTGAAGCTTTCTTT. Protein product: CASSFRGRPNTEAFF.